This paragraph covers one T cell receptor (beta chain) sequence. The specificity of this receptor is unknown. Qualities for individual bases were not recorded, and no much larger clone is one base off. The record originates from a study of T cell changes during pregnancy in multiple sclerosis (dated by TCRdb to between 2018 and 2021). In terms of the full investigation: Changes in the T cell repertoire over the course of pregnancy were examined in this study in women with multiple sclerosis.

CDR1 ENHRY and CDR2 SYGVKD were looked up in the germline V gene. V is cut by 7 bases and J by 6 bases, and the space between the germline ends is 11 bases. From cysteine to phenylalanine, the CDR3 is 12 amino acids long. Of the read, only the CDR3 DNA is kept; its 36 bases are in frame from base 1. Libraries came from the immunoSEQ multiplex PCR assay. The clones in this table, taken by TCRdb from immuneACCESS, are in-frame only. Not every clone is retained; where verified, under half of the shortfall comes from an unresolved V gene, and the cause of the rest is unknown. The table for this sample lists about 34,000 clones; approximately 91% of them were counted only once. The ten top clones hold around 4.2% of the sample.

The clonotype comes from a female donor in good health, enrolled as a control in a pregnancy study. This sequence uses TRBV10-3 and TRBJ2-3; a weak D assignment points to TRBD2 (6 bases agree). The sample here was peripheral blood, taken in the second trimester of pregnancy. The CDR3 region reads CAITGGSDTQYF. The base sequence is TGTGCCATCACCGGAGGGTCCGATACGCAGTATTTT.